Detailed here is one T cell receptor beta chain. This CDR3 is 14 amino acids long. Trimming removed 1 base from V and 0 bases from J, with 6 bases in between. Germline V gene sequence: CDR1 PRHDT, CDR2 FYEKMQ (reference sequence). It was cDNA, reverse transcribed from extracted RNA, that served as the sequencing template. The table came from immunoSEQ multiplex PCR; TCRdb's copy has only in-frame clones and leaves some out. This table has some 180,000 clones, just over 55% appearing once. This entry comes from a study of CD8+ T cells in alopecia areata. The TCR was taken from a human donor in good health. The sequenced sample consisted of CD8+ T cells sorted from blood. The rearrangement links TRBV13 to TRBJ1-2; D is unresolved. This CDR3 reads CASSLATANYGYTF. CDR3 DNA: TGTGCCAGCAGCTTAGCAACAGCTAACTATGGCTACACCTTC.